The 11 T cell receptor beta chains given below trace back to one sample, sequenced in a study of blood T cell repertoires in COVID-19. The method was immunoSEQ multiplex PCR; TCRdb's version includes in-frame clones alone and lacks a portion of them. Seen here are approximately 77,000 clones, about nine tenths observed once, and the top ten hold 2%. The sequenced material came from peripheral blood. The source is a man younger than 40 with acute or convalescent COVID-19.

Points on this clone: The junction shows a germline mismatch at one end, possibly a read error. The chain is built from TRBV25-1 and TRBJ1-5; TRBD1 matches 7 bases. Germline CDR1 is MGHDK and CDR2 is SYGVNS. The CDR3 covers 14 residues. CDR3 DNA: TGTGCCAGCAGTGTGACAGGGAGCAACCAGCCCCAGCATTTT. This codes for CASSVTGSNQPQHF.

This clone has just one count. V is TRBV13 and J is TRBJ1-3; D remains unclear. Germline V gene data show CDR1 as PRHDT and CDR2 as FYEKMQ (reference sequence). This CDR3 has 16 amino acids. The ends were cut back, 4 bases at V and 5 bases at J, with 18 bases in the middle. This CDR3 is CASSSVPTIGRNTIYF. CDR3 DNA: TGTGCCAGCAGCTCCGTCCCGACTATAGGGAGAAACACCATATATTTT.

The chain couples TRBV6-6 to TRBJ1-5, with 7 bases lining up with TRBD1. Germline V gene data show CDR1 as MNHNY and CDR2 as SVGAGI (reference sequence). The CDR3 is 15 amino acids. J gave up 6 bases and V 2 bases, and 7 bases lay outside the gene matches. The CDR3, as DNA: TGTGCCAGCAGTTACCCTAACAGGGGAGGTCAGCCCCAGCATTTT. Translated, it gives CASSYPNRGGQPQHF.

A few counts support this clone. This chain joins TRBV5-1 and TRBJ1-1, with D possibly TRBD1 on 5 matching bases. The CDR3 extends over 18 amino acids. The V gene lost 0 bases and the J gene lost 1 base, with 19 bases spanning the gap. Germline CDR1 and CDR2: SGHRS and YFSETQ. The CDR3 DNA is TGCGCCAGCAGCTTGGGGGGACTAGGTTATGAAGCGAACACTGAAGCTTTCTTT. Amino acids: CASSLGGLGYEANTEAFF.

This chain uses TRBV7-9 with TRBJ2-3; D may be TRBD1 (5 bases). Germline-derived CDR1 and CDR2 are SEHNR and FQNEAQ (reference sequence). Trimming took 3 bases from V and 2 from J, leaving 6 bases between them. This CDR3 spans 13 amino acids. The CDR3 nucleotides read TGTGCCAGCAGCTTGGGGCCCACAGATACGCAGTATTTT. It specifies CASSLGPTDTQYF.

The rearrangement joins TRBV30 to TRBJ1-1; TRBD1 agrees at 7 bases. Losses at the gene ends were 2 bases for V and 7 bases for J; bases not matched to a gene: 10. CDR3 length: 14 residues. CDR1 and CDR2 (germline): GTSNPN, SVGIG (reference sequence). CDR3 in DNA: TGTGCCTGGAGTCCCCCTCCCGGGACAGATGAAGCTTTCTTT. Its protein is CAWSPPPGTDEAFF.

V gene TRBV7-2 combines with J gene TRBJ1-2, with D perhaps TRBD1 (6 bases). V shed 1 base and J shed 2 bases, with 17 bases lying between them. The CDR3 spans 17 residues. Germline CDR1 is SGHTA and CDR2 is FQGNSA. CDR3 nucleotides: TGTGCCAGCAGCTTAGAAACGTCAGGGGAGGGAAACTATGGCTACACCTTC. Amino acids: CASSLETSGEGNYGYTF.

The rearrangement uses TRBV5-1 and TRBJ1-1, with D maybe TRBD1 (6 bases). The CDR3 runs to 15 residues. V was shortened by 3 bases and J by 1 base, with 13 bases between the two germline ends. Germline CDR1 reads SGHRS; CDR2 reads YFSETQ. The CDR3 protein is CASSSRGTPNTEAFF. CDR3 DNA: TGCGCCAGCAGCTCGAGGGGGACACCGAACACTGAAGCTTTCTTT.

CDR3 residues: CASSQVRAPTYEQYF. CDR3 nucleotides: TGCGCCAGCAGCCAAGTCAGGGCACCTACCTACGAGCAGTACTTC. The gene calls are TRBV4-3 and TRBJ2-7, with D perhaps TRBD1 (5 bases). Trimming removed 1 base at V and 2 bases at J, with 12 bases between. The CDR3 totals 15 residues. Germline assignment: CDR1 LGHNA and CDR2 YSLEER.

This rearrangement joins TRBV6-5 to TRBJ2-1; 14 nucleotides agree with TRBD2. With 8 bases clipped from V and 8 bases from J, the junction kept 8 bases outside the gene matches. Germline CDR1 reads MNHEY; CDR2 reads SVGAGI. This CDR3 spans 15 amino acids. CDR3 sequence (DNA): TGTGCCAGCGGACAGGGGACTAGCGGGAGCGATGAGCAGTTCTTC. It yields the protein CASGQGTSGSDEQFF.

The chain links TRBV27 to TRBJ1-2; D perhaps matches TRBD1 (6 bases). CDR3 length: 14 amino acids. Trimming removed 5 bases at V and 8 bases at J, with 18 bases between. Per the germline V gene, CDR1 is MNHEY and CDR2 is SMNVEV (reference sequence). As DNA, the CDR3 is TGTGCCAGCAGTCTCTGGGGGGGGGCGGACGGCTACACCTTC. Its translation: CASSLWGGADGYTF.